The rows below give T cell receptor beta chains drawn from one sample of a study of blood T cell repertoires in COVID-19. TCRdb keeps only in-frame clones here, not all; method: immunoSEQ multiplex PCR. The table includes about 180,000 clones, about 79% detected once. Sequencing was carried out using PBMCs or T cells enriched from blood (not recorded which). Receptors were obtained from a man aged 45-65 years who had recovered from COVID-19. The CDR3 runs from the conserved cysteine through the conserved F or W. Fields, in order: clone size, J gene, V gene, D gene, CDR3 DNA, CDR3 protein. D genes are given only for firm matches. The size field is filled for only some rows; it gives once, few, many or a size class.

clone_size: -; j_call: TRBJ2-5; v_call: TRBV29-1; d_call: -; cdr3_nt: TGCAGCGTTCTGAAAGCGCAAGAGACCCAGTACTTC; cdr3_aa: CSVLKAQETQYF
clone_size: -; j_call: TRBJ2-5; v_call: TRBV10-2; d_call: -; cdr3_nt: TGCGCCAGCAGTGAGTACGGACAGTCTCAAGAGACCCAGTACTTC; cdr3_aa: CASSEYGQSQETQYF
clone_size: -; j_call: TRBJ2-7; v_call: TRBV7-9; d_call: -; cdr3_nt: TGTGCCAGCAGCTTAGCTTCCCAGGCAGGGCAGTACTTC; cdr3_aa: CASSLASQAGQYF
clone_size: -; j_call: TRBJ2-5; v_call: TRBV12-3/TRBV12-4; d_call: -; cdr3_nt: TGTGCCAGCAGGGCCGGGAGACTTGAGACCCAGTACTTC; cdr3_aa: CASRAGRLETQYF
clone_size: -; j_call: TRBJ1-5; v_call: TRBV10-3; d_call: TRBD1; cdr3_nt: TGTGCCATCAGTGGGACGGCCGACAGGGGGCTAGGTCAGCCCCAGCATTTT; cdr3_aa: CAISGTADRGLGQPQHF
clone_size: few; j_call: TRBJ2-7; v_call: TRBV5-1; d_call: TRBD2; cdr3_nt: TGCGCCAGCAGCCTGGGGGGGACTAGTGGTTACGAGCAGTACTTC; cdr3_aa: CASSLGGTSGYEQYF
clone_size: -; j_call: TRBJ1-1; v_call: TRBV15; d_call: -; cdr3_nt: TGTGCCACCAGCCTAGAGGGACTAGTGAACACTGAAGCTTTCTTT; cdr3_aa: CATSLEGLVNTEAFF
clone_size: -; j_call: TRBJ2-4; v_call: TRBV7-9; d_call: -; cdr3_nt: TGTGCCAGCAGCTCCCTGGGGGGTTTTGGCAAAAACATTCAGTACTTC; cdr3_aa: CASSSLGGFGKNIQYF
clone_size: -; j_call: TRBJ2-7; v_call: TRBV4-1; d_call: -; cdr3_nt: TGCGCCAGCAGCCACCAGATTATTCCCTACGAGCAGTACTTC; cdr3_aa: CASSHQIIPYEQYF
clone_size: -; j_call: TRBJ1-6; v_call: TRBV10-2; d_call: TRBD1; cdr3_nt: TGCGCCAGCGGCCGGGACAGGGGGCAGTCGAATTCACCCCTCCACTTT; cdr3_aa: CASGRDRGQSNSPLHF
clone_size: -; j_call: TRBJ1-2; v_call: TRBV14; d_call: -; cdr3_nt: TGTGCCAGCAGCCAGATGCCGGTGGGGGGTGATGGCTACACCTTC; cdr3_aa: CASSQMPVGGDGYTF
clone_size: -; j_call: TRBJ1-4; v_call: TRBV19; d_call: TRBD1; cdr3_nt: TGTGCCAGTAGTATTCGGGACAGGGGTGGTGAAAAACTGTTTTTT; cdr3_aa: CASSIRDRGGEKLFF
clone_size: once; j_call: TRBJ2-4; v_call: TRBV29-1; d_call: TRBD1; cdr3_nt: TGCAGCGTCTGGGATACGGGACAGGGGAACATTCAGTACTTC; cdr3_aa: CSVWDTGQGNIQYF
clone_size: -; j_call: TRBJ2-7; v_call: TRBV5-6; d_call: TRBD1; cdr3_nt: TGTGCCAGCAGCTTATTAAGGGACAGGGAAGTTTCCGAGCAGTACTTC; cdr3_aa: CASSLLRDREVSEQYF
clone_size: -; j_call: TRBJ1-2; v_call: TRBV28; d_call: -; cdr3_nt: TGTGCCAGCAGTTTAAGTACAACGTTAGGGGTTGGCTACACCTTC; cdr3_aa: CASSLSTTLGVGYTF
clone_size: -; j_call: TRBJ1-2; v_call: TRBV5-4; d_call: -; cdr3_nt: TGTGCCAGCAGCGTGGCTCCCGCAGGGCAAGGGTATGGCTACACCTTC; cdr3_aa: CASSVAPAGQGYGYTF
clone_size: -; j_call: TRBJ2-2; v_call: TRBV15; d_call: -; cdr3_nt: TGTGCCACTGGTTCTCTACCCGGGGAGCTGTTTTTT; cdr3_aa: CATGSLPGELFF
clone_size: once; j_call: TRBJ1-1; v_call: TRBV2; d_call: TRBD1; cdr3_nt: TGTGCCAGCAGTCGAAGGGGGCGAAGCACTGAAGCTTTCTTT; cdr3_aa: CASSRRGRSTEAFF
clone_size: -; j_call: TRBJ2-5; v_call: TRBV19; d_call: -; cdr3_nt: TGTGCCAGTAGCACACCCCCGTACGCGGCCCAGTACTTC; cdr3_aa: CASSTPPYAAQYF
clone_size: -; j_call: TRBJ2-2; v_call: TRBV11-2; d_call: -; cdr3_nt: TGTGCCAGCAGCTCAGTACGGGGCACCGGGGAGCTGTTTTTT; cdr3_aa: CASSSVRGTGELFF
clone_size: -; j_call: TRBJ2-4; v_call: TRBV7-2; d_call: TRBD1; cdr3_nt: TGTGCCAGCAGCTTAGGACCCGGGACAGGGGCAATAGCCAAAAACATTCAGTACTTC; cdr3_aa: CASSLGPGTGAIAKNIQYF
clone_size: few; j_call: TRBJ1-1; v_call: TRBV6-5; d_call: -; cdr3_nt: TGTGCCAGCGTCGGACAGCCGAACACTGAAGCTTTCTTT; cdr3_aa: CASVGQPNTEAFF
clone_size: few; j_call: TRBJ2-4; v_call: TRBV5-3; d_call: TRBD1; cdr3_nt: TGTGCCAGAAGCTTGGGAAGGGGGCTCCAAAACATTCAGTACTTC; cdr3_aa: CARSLGRGLQNIQYF
clone_size: -; j_call: TRBJ1-1; v_call: TRBV6-5; d_call: TRBD1; cdr3_nt: TGTGCCAGCAGCAAGGGACAGGGGAACACTGAAGCTTTCTTT; cdr3_aa: CASSKGQGNTEAFF
clone_size: -; j_call: TRBJ1-2; v_call: TRBV30; d_call: -; cdr3_nt: TGTGCCTGGAGGGGGGCGGCGGGCTATGGCTACACCTTC; cdr3_aa: CAWRGAAGYGYTF
clone_size: -; j_call: TRBJ1-2; v_call: TRBV6-1; d_call: -; cdr3_nt: TGTGCCAGCAGTGAAGATTGGGGGCAGGGTGGCTACACCTTC; cdr3_aa: CASSEDWGQGGYTF
clone_size: -; j_call: TRBJ2-2; v_call: TRBV2; d_call: -; cdr3_nt: TGTGCCAGCAGCGGGTCGGGCGGGGCAATAACCGGGGAGCTGTTTTTT; cdr3_aa: CASSGSGGAITGELFF
clone_size: few; j_call: TRBJ1-2; v_call: TRBV5-6; d_call: TRBD1; cdr3_nt: TGTGCCAGCAGCTCAGTCGGGACAGGTGGGGGCTACACCTTC; cdr3_aa: CASSSVGTGGGYTF
clone_size: -; j_call: TRBJ2-1; v_call: TRBV11-3; d_call: TRBD2; cdr3_nt: TGTGCCAGCAGCAAGGGACTAGCGGGGAGCAATGAGCAGTTCTTC; cdr3_aa: CASSKGLAGSNEQFF
clone_size: -; j_call: TRBJ2-7; v_call: TRBV27; d_call: -; cdr3_nt: TGTGCCAGCAGTCGCCTGCGGGGGCCCACCTACGAGCAGTACTTC; cdr3_aa: CASSRLRGPTYEQYF
clone_size: -; j_call: TRBJ2-6; v_call: TRBV27; d_call: TRBD1; cdr3_nt: TGTGCCAGCAGTTTAAAGGGACAGGGAACCTCTGGGGCCAACGTCCTGACTTTC; cdr3_aa: CASSLKGQGTSGANVLTF